This T cell receptor (beta chain) was sequenced during a study of T cell changes during pregnancy in multiple sclerosis. The protocol was immunoSEQ multiplex PCR, while the TCRdb copy is restricted to in-frame clones and leaves out a portion. The sample lists some 49,000 clones, about 90% seen once, with approximately 0.4% in the top ten. This CDR3 has 14 amino acids. Trimming removed 5 bases from V and 8 bases from J; junction bases left unmatched: 11. The V gene's germline CDR1 is MNHEY and CDR2 SMNVEV (reference sequence). The chain employs TRBV27 and TRBJ1-2; 7 bases are shared with TRBD1. Sequenced here: CD4+ T cells from peripheral blood mononuclear cells, sampled in the second trimester of pregnancy. This receptor was taken from a female donor in good health, enrolled as a control in a pregnancy study. CDR3 coding DNA: TGTGCCAGCAGTGGTAGGGGGCTGGGGGAAGGCTACACCTTC. It translates to CASSGRGLGEGYTF.